This is a list of T cell receptor beta chains from one sample in a study of T cells in Graves' hyperthyroidism and ophthalmopathy. A single record per CDR3 protein comes from TCRdb applying MiXCR to the multiplex PCR reads. The table has around 400,000 distinct CDR3 sequences, 20% to 25% seen once. Sequencing was done on a sample of blood. These receptors were taken from a man in his fifties or sixties with Graves' hyperthyroidism. The CDR3 runs from the conserved cysteine through the conserved F or W. A D gene is named only where the DNA matches it firmly. Size values are once, few and many counts, or a class for expanded clones, and some rows have none.

abundance,j_gene,d_gene,v_gene,len,CDR3nt,CDR3aa
few,TRBJ2-5,.,TRBV20-1,15,TGCAGTGCTAGACCCGTCGGTTGGAGGGGAGAGACCCAGTACTTC,CSARPVGWRGETQYF
once,TRBJ1-1,.,TRBV20-1,13,TGCAGTGCTAGCACCGAAATGAACACTGAAGCTTTCTTT,CSASTEMNTEAFF
.,TRBJ2-7,.,TRBV3-1,11,TGTGCCAGCAGCCAGGTCCACGAGCAGTACTTC,CASSQVHEQYF
many,TRBJ2-1,TRBD2,TRBV7-7,14,TGTGCTAGCAGCCCGGGACTAGCGGGAGATGAGCAGTTCTTC,CASSPGLAGDEQFF
few,TRBJ2-2,TRBD2,TRBV7-9,16,TGTGCCAGCAGCGAGGGAGGGAATCGGAACACCGGGGAGCTGTTTTTT,CASSEGGNRNTGELFF
.,TRBJ2-7,TRBD2,TRBV5-1,15,TGCGCCAGCAGCGTAACTAGCGGGCAACCCTACGAGCAGTACTTC,CASSVTSGQPYEQYF
few,TRBJ2-1,.,TRBV7-2,16,TGTGCCAGCAGTCCTCGCTCCGGCGGGAATCTGAATGAGCAGTTCTTC,CASSPRSGGNLNEQFF
.,TRBJ1-4,.,TRBV5-1,16,TGCGCCAGCAGCTTGGCCGAGGGGACACTTGGTCGAAAACTGTTTTTT,CASSLAEGTLGRKLFF
few,TRBJ1-3,.,TRBV12-3/TRBV12-4,15,TGTGCCAGCAGTTCGAAGGACAGTACCGGAAACACCATATATTTT,CASSSKDSTGNTIYF
.,TRBJ1-1,.,TRBV11-2,13,TGTGCCAGCAGCTTTGATGAAGACACTGAAGCTTTCTTT,CASSFDEDTEAFF
.,TRBJ2-1,TRBD2,TRBV30,11,TGTGCAGCGGGAGTTAGCAATGAGCAGTTCTTC,CAAGVSNEQFF
few,TRBJ2-3,.,TRBV7-2,12,TGTGCCAGCAGCCGACTCCCGGATACGCAGTATTTT,CASSRLPDTQYF
few,TRBJ2-5,TRBD2,TRBV3-1,13,TGTGCCAGCAGCTGGGGGGGTAATAGTGACCAGTACTTC,CASSWGGNSDQYF
many,TRBJ2-3,TRBD2,TRBV20-1,16,TGCAGTGCTAGTATAGTCTTGGGACTAGATCCAGATACGCAGTATTTT,CSASIVLGLDPDTQYF
many,TRBJ2-7,TRBD2,TRBV7-2,16,TGTGCCAGCAGCCTACCTAGCGGGAGGGGGTCCTACGAGCAGTACTTC,CASSLPSGRGSYEQYF
.,TRBJ1-2,.,TRBV12-3/TRBV12-4,15,TGTGCCAGCAGTTTAAGTCCCCACAGGAACTATGGCTACACCTTC,CASSLSPHRNYGYTF
.,TRBJ2-7,TRBD1,TRBV28,13,TGTGCCAGCAGGGAGGACAGGGGACTGGAGCAGTACTTC,CASREDRGLEQYF
.,TRBJ2-7,TRBD2,TRBV18,13,TGTGCCAGCTCTGGGACTAGCACCTACGAGCAGTACTTC,CASSGTSTYEQYF
many,TRBJ2-7,.,TRBV12-3/TRBV12-4,12,TGTGCCAGCAGCCCCGACTCCTACGAGCAGTACTTC,CASSPDSYEQYF
.,TRBJ2-1,TRBD2,TRBV12-3/TRBV12-4,16,TGTGCCAGCAGTTTAGCGAAACTAGCGGACCTTAATGAGCAGTTCTTC,CASSLAKLADLNEQFF
few,TRBJ2-7,TRBD1,TRBV6-5,16,TGTGCCAGCAGTTACTCGACCGGGACAGGCATCTACGAGCAGTACTTC,CASSYSTGTGIYEQYF
.,TRBJ2-2,.,TRBV15,17,TGTGCCACCAGCAGGACCCGTGCGGAGGCGAACACCGGGGAGCTGTTTTTT,CATSRTRAEANTGELFF